This TCR beta chain emerged from a study of resident and recirculating memory T cells in vitiligo. Study-wide results and caveats: Clonality differed among vitiligo lesions, with no unique dominant clone.

J was trimmed by 0 bases and V by 2 bases; bases with no gene match: 7. Germline V gives CDR1 SGDLS, CDR2 YYNGEE. The CDR3 spans 16 residues. Notes on this clone: Its antigen remains unidentified.

Clones were sequenced by immunoSEQ multiplex PCR, and TCRdb holds only the in-frame ones, with some missing. Among about 76,000 clones listed, 90% to 95% were seen once. No patient showed confetti depigmentation, a clinical sign of active disease. No vitiligo treatment was given during the prior three months. The V and J genes are TRBV9 and TRBJ1-2; TRBD1 agrees at 7 bases. The sample consisted of blood. The TCR was taken from a male donor with vitiligo. CDR3 sequence reads: CASSVAGGSSNYGYTF. Here the CDR3 DNA reads TGTGCCAGCAGCGTCGCAGGGGGATCCTCTAACTATGGCTACACCTTC.